Following are 32 T cell receptor beta chains from one sample sequenced in a study of Tregs in tolerant kidney transplant recipients. TCRdb's table, derived via immunoSEQ multiplex PCR, lists solely in-frame clones and lacks some. The table for this sample gives approximately 50,000 clones. Sequencing used CD4+ T cells from blood, obtained before the transplant. The receptor source for this set is a human donor who received a combined kidney and bone marrow transplant.

Turning to this clone: The CDR3 end falls 3 residues outside the read, so it is completed with the germline J gene. The gene calls are TRBV20-1 and TRBJ2-5, with a possible D match to TRBD1 (6 bases). Trimming pared 6 bases from V and 3 bases from J, leaving 8 bases between. The germline V gene has CDR1 DFQATT and CDR2 SNEGSKA (reference sequence). This CDR3 contains 11 residues. The CDR3 region is CSAGGKETQYF. The DNA read from the CDR3 is TGCAGTGCAGGGGGAAAAGAGACC.

The DNA read from the CDR3 is TGTGCCATCAGCCGACAGGCTTTTAACTATGGC. It is translated as CAISRQAFNYG. The complete CDR3 reads CAISRQAFNYGYTF. The V gene is TRBV10-3, the J gene TRBJ1-2; D is perhaps TRBD1 (6 bases). The CDR3 end is not reached by the read, which stops 3 residues before it; the germline J gene fills it in. Germline loops: CDR1 ENHRY, CDR2 SYGVKD. Trimming stripped 6 bases from V and 1 base from J, with 12 bases between. The CDR3 runs to 14 residues.

Worth noting for this clone: The read halts 3 residues ahead of the CDR3 end, with the missing end drawn from the germline J gene. This sequence joins TRBV5-1 and TRBJ1-2, with 7 bases that match TRBD1. The CDR3 runs 13 residues. In germline, CDR1 is SGHRS, CDR2 YFSETQ. CDR3 protein: CASSREPQGDYTF. CDR3 bases read: TGCGCCAGCAGCCGAGAGCCCCAGGGGGAC.

A remark on this clone: The CDR3 end lies 3 residues beyond the end of the read and is filled in from the germline J gene. This chain connects TRBV29-1 to TRBJ2-3, with 9 nucleotides matching TRBD2. V was pared by 5 bases and J by 3 bases, with 9 bases of the junction left unmatched. Germline lookup yields CDR1 SQVTM and CDR2 ANQGSEA. The CDR3 runs 15 residues. The covered CDR3 bases are TGCAGCGTTTCCCCCAGCGCGGGAGGGACAGATACG. This gives the protein CSVSPSAGGTDT. The entire CDR3 protein reads CSVSPSAGGTDTQYF.

Worth noting for this clone: The read terminates 3 residues before the CDR3 end, so the remaining end is supplied by the germline J gene. This rearrangement joins TRBV5-1 to TRBJ2-3, with 9 bases fitting TRBD2. From germline, CDR1 is SGHRS and CDR2 YFSETQ. V dropped 4 bases and J dropped 0; count of bases not matched to a gene: 6. This CDR3 has 16 amino acids. The covered CDR3 bases are TGCGCCAGCAGCACCGTAGCGGGGGTTAGCACAGATACG. It specifies CASSTVAGVSTDT. The entire CDR3 reads CASSTVAGVSTDTQYF.

A word on this clone: The read falls 3 residues short of the CDR3 end, and the missing part is taken from the germline J gene. The chain employs TRBV18 and TRBJ1-4, with D possibly matching TRBD1 (5 bases). CDR3 length: 14 amino acids. Germline V gene data show CDR1 as KGHSH and CDR2 as LQKENI. The V end was cut by 3 bases, the J end by 5 bases, with 10 bases between. The CDR3: CASSPLRGNEKLFF. The part of the CDR3 DNA that was read is TGTGCCAGCTCACCTTTAAGGGGAAATGAAAAA.

With respect to this clone: Read coverage stops 3 residues before the CDR3 terminus; the germline J gene supplies the remainder. This chain joins TRBV18 and TRBJ1-1; 9 bases line up with TRBD1. CDR3 length: 15 residues. Germline trimming cut 4 bases from V and 0 bases from J; bases unmatched to any gene: 3. The germline V gene encodes CDR1 KGHSH and CDR2 LQKENI. CDR3 amino acids: CASSLQGALNTEAFF. Incomplete CDR3 DNA: TGTGCCAGCTCACTACAGGGGGCCCTGAACACTGAA.

Details on this clone: The read falls 3 residues short of the CDR3 end, and the missing part is taken from the germline J gene. The J gene is TRBJ2-5, the V gene TRBV2; 7 bases match TRBD1. V was clipped by 3 bases and J by 2 bases; unmatched bases: 12. The CDR3 is 17 amino acids. Germline CDR1 SNHLY, CDR2 FYNNEI. CDR3 bases read: TGTGCCAGCAGTGATTTCGTACAGGGGCGAAGGCAAGAGACC. It codes for CASSDFVQGRRQET. The CDR3 reads in full as CASSDFVQGRRQETQYF.

Comment on this clone: The read ends 3 residues before the CDR3 terminus; that terminus is restored from the germline J gene. The chain carries TRBV6-2 or TRBV6-3 and TRBJ2-1; TRBD1 matches 7 bases. V was clipped by 7 bases and J by 4 bases; unmatched bases: 10. The V gene's germline CDR1 is MNHEY and CDR2 SVGEGT. The CDR3 loop spans 15 amino acids. CDR3: CASIRGQAVYNEQFF. The CDR3 bases that were read are TGTGCCAGCATCCGAGGACAGGCCGTATACAATGAG.

Concerning this clone itself: From the germline J gene comes the end of the CDR3, since the read stops 3 residues before it. The genes are TRBV2 and TRBJ1-5; D is perhaps TRBD1 (6 bases). The CDR3 covers 15 residues. Deletions cut 7 bases from V and 5 bases from J, with 18 bases between. Germline CDR1 is SNHLY and CDR2 is FYNNEI. CDR3 bases read: TGTGCCAGCAAAAATACAGGGAATCTTTATCAGCCC. Its protein product is CASKNTGNLYQP. The whole CDR3 sequence is CASKNTGNLYQPQHF.

Comment on this clone: The read terminates 3 residues before the CDR3 end, so the remaining end is supplied by the germline J gene. The J gene is TRBJ1-2, the V gene TRBV6-1, with TRBD1 as a possible D gene (5 bases). CDR1 and CDR2 (germline): MNHNS, SASEGT. This CDR3 region has 16 residues. The sequenced part of the CDR3 DNA is TGTGCCAGCAGTGAAATGGGGGGAAAGTCTCTGTGGGGC. This translates into CASSEMGGKSLWG. The full CDR3 reads CASSEMGGKSLWGYTF.

With regard to this clone: Read sequence stops 3 residues before the CDR3 end, and the germline J gene provides the missing end. The chain joins TRBV7-7 to TRBJ2-3, with unresolved D. The CDR3 is made up of 13 amino acids. V was cut by 5 bases and J by 6 bases, with 12 bases left in between. CDR1 SSHAT and CDR2 FNYEAQ come from the germline V gene (reference sequence). The CDR3 here is CASSQMLRDTQYF. Incomplete CDR3 DNA: TGTGCCAGCAGCCAGATGCTCAGGGATACG.

As concerns this clone: The CDR3 extends 3 residues past the end of the read, so its final part is completed from the germline J gene. This chain links TRBV30 with TRBJ1-6; 11 bases are a match to TRBD1. Germline V gene data show CDR1 as GTSNPN and CDR2 as SVGIG (reference sequence). The V segment lost 3 bases and the J segment 7 bases; nucleotides outside the gene matches: 5. This CDR3 is 15 amino acids long. The CDR3 is CAWRGTGGKNSPLHF. The CDR3 bases that were read are TGTGCCTGGAGAGGGACAGGGGGGAAGAATTCACCC.

A word on this clone: The read finishes 3 residues shy of the CDR3 end, and the germline J gene is used to complete it. This sequence joins TRBV7-2 and TRBJ1-2, with a weak D call TRBD1 (5 bases). This CDR3 comprises 13 residues. Between the trimmed V and J ends, which lost 5 bases and 6 bases, there was a span of 13 bases. CDR1 is SGHTA and CDR2 is FQGNSA in the germline V gene. CDR3: CASSIRGADGYTF. The part of the CDR3 DNA that was read is TGTGCCAGCAGCATAAGGGGCGCAGATGGC.

A remark on this clone: The CDR3 end falls 3 residues outside the read, so it is completed with the germline J gene. This chain links TRBV18 with TRBJ2-3; D gene unclear. This CDR3 is built from 13 residues. Trimming removed 2 bases from V and 3 bases from J, with 6 bases in between. From germline, CDR1 is KGHSH and CDR2 LQKENI. The CDR3 sequence: CASSPGTTDTQYF. The DNA read from the CDR3 is TGTGCCAGCTCACCAGGTACAACAGATACG.

As to this clone: The missing CDR3 end, 3 residues past where the read stops, is filled in from the germline J gene. V is TRBV7-8 and J is TRBJ1-2; D is ambiguous. The germline CDR1 and CDR2 sequences are SGHVS and FQNEAQ. There are 14 residues in the CDR3. V was cut by 5 bases and J by 4 bases, with 14 bases left in between. The sequenced part of the CDR3 DNA is TGTGCCAGCAGCCGTGACCTGGCTAGCTATGGC. Its protein product is CASSRDLASYG. The CDR3 in its entirety is CASSRDLASYGYTF.

In the case of this clone: The read gets to within 3 residues of the CDR3 end, and the germline J gene fills in the rest. This chain joins TRBV19 and TRBJ2-2; 8 nucleotides agree with TRBD1. The CDR3 has 15 amino acids. CDR1 LNHDA and CDR2 SQIVND come from the germline V gene (reference sequence). The V segment lost 6 bases and the J segment 4 bases; nucleotides outside the gene matches: 7. The CDR3 DNA, read in part, is TGTGCCAGTAGGGCCGGGACAGGAGGCACCGGGGAG. Translated, it gives CASRAGTGGTGE. The full CDR3 reads CASRAGTGGTGELFF.

As to this clone: The DNA ends 3 residues before the CDR3 does, and the rest of the CDR3 is filled in from the germline J gene. The chain couples TRBV20-1 to TRBJ1-5, with D unclear. Germline values: CDR1 DFQATT, CDR2 SNEGSKA (reference sequence). The CDR3 contains 11 residues. V dropped 3 bases and J dropped 5 bases, with 5 bases sitting between them. The DNA read from the CDR3 is TGCAGTGCTAGCCCAGATCAGCCC. Translation: CSASPDQP. The complete CDR3 reads CSASPDQPQHF.

Note on this clone: Read coverage stops 3 residues before the CDR3 terminus; the germline J gene supplies the remainder. The chain is built from TRBV18 and TRBJ1-1, with 8 bases aligning to TRBD1. V lost 2 bases, J lost 5 bases, and 7 bases stayed unmatched. Looked up from germline, CDR1 is KGHSH and CDR2 is LQKENI. This CDR3 has 15 amino acids. The CDR3 sequence: CASSPFDRGFTEAFF. The CDR3 DNA, read in part, is TGTGCCAGCTCACCATTTGACAGGGGTTTTACTGAA.

As concerns this clone: The CDR3 extends 3 residues past the end of the read, so its final part is completed from the germline J gene. The rearrangement links TRBV6-1 to TRBJ1-4, with 8 bases lining up with TRBD1. This CDR3 is 15 amino acids long. Germline CDR1 reads MNHNS; CDR2 reads SASEGT. The V and J ends lost 1 base and 5 bases, in that order; junction bases with no gene match: 3. CDR3 loop: CASSEVQGGNEKLFF. Partial CDR3 DNA: TGTGCCAGCAGTGAAGTACAGGGGGGAAATGAAAAA.

On this clone itself: The read ends 3 residues early relative to the CDR3; the germline J gene fills the gap. V usage is TRBV6-2 or TRBV6-3 and J usage is TRBJ2-7, with 8 bases fitting TRBD2. The V gene's germline CDR1 is MNHEY and CDR2 SVGEGT. With 2 bases clipped from V and 5 bases from J, the junction kept 14 bases outside the gene matches. The CDR3 totals 17 residues. This CDR3 is CASSYPNSGSDKNEQYF. The DNA read from the CDR3 is TGTGCCAGCAGTTACCCGAACAGCGGGAGTGATAAGAACGAG.

Regarding this clone: The CDR3 end is not reached by the read, which stops 3 residues before it; the germline J gene fills it in. V and J are TRBV7-2 and TRBJ1-2; no reliable D call. With 1 base removed from V and 1 base from J, the gap between germline ends came to 4 bases. Germline V CDR1 and CDR2: SGHTA, FQGNSA. The CDR3 contains 13 residues. The CDR3 DNA, read in part, is TGTGCCAGCAGCTTAGACAGTAACTATGGC. This sequence encodes CASSLDSNYG. The whole CDR3 is CASSLDSNYGYTF.

On this clone: Read data end 3 residues before the CDR3 end; the end is taken from the germline J gene. The chain uses TRBV7-2 and TRBJ1-2; 7 nucleotides agree with TRBD1. The germline V gene has CDR1 SGHTA and CDR2 FQGNSA. The trim removed 7 bases at V and 6 bases at J, leaving 11 bases unmatched. The CDR3 loop spans 14 amino acids. The CDR3 region is CASTAGGGRDGYTF. CDR3 bases read: TGTGCCAGCACCGCCGGAGGGGGCAGAGATGGC.

With regard to this clone: Read data end 3 residues before the CDR3 end; the end is taken from the germline J gene. The V gene is TRBV18, the J gene TRBJ2-3; D not certain. CDR1 is KGHSH and CDR2 is LQKENI in the germline V gene. Trimming removed 6 bases from V and 2 bases from J, with 15 bases in between. This CDR3 has 15 residues. CDR3 sequence reads: CASSPSITYTDTQYF. The part of the CDR3 DNA that was read is TGTGCCAGCTCCCCAAGTATCACCTACACAGATACG.

Here the CDR3 reads CASSPGGLGLNEQFF. Partial CDR3 DNA: TGTGCCAGCAGCCCTGGGGGCCTAGGACTCAATGAG. This chain connects TRBV5-6 to TRBJ2-1; TRBD1 is a possible D gene (6 bases). The sequence runs out 3 residues before the end of the CDR3; the remainder is reconstructed from the germline J gene. Per the germline V gene, CDR1 is SGHDT and CDR2 is YYEEEE. Trimming took 4 bases from V and 6 from J, leaving 17 bases between them. CDR3 length equals 15 residues.

With regard to this clone: The CDR3 end falls 3 residues outside the read, so it is completed with the germline J gene. The rearrangement joins TRBV7-9 to TRBJ1-1; 9 bases map to TRBD1. The CDR3 consists of 14 residues. Germline V gene sequence: CDR1 SEHNR, CDR2 FQNEAQ (reference sequence). CDR3 loop: CASSARTGDWLAFF. CDR3 DNA, as far as it was read: TGTGCCAGCAGCGCCCGGACAGGGGACTGGTTA. The full variable domain, in which reference TRBV7-9 and TRBJ1-1 provide the parts outside the CDR3, is DTGVSQNPRHKITKRGQNVTFRCDPISEHNRLYWYRQTLGQGPEFLTYFQNEAQLEKSRLLSDRFSAERPKGSFSTLEIQRTEQGDSAMYLCASSARTGDWLAFFGQGTRLTVV.

Of note for this clone: Read sequence stops 3 residues before the CDR3 end, and the germline J gene provides the missing end. This chain connects TRBV7-2 to TRBJ2-7; 7 bases are a match to TRBD2. This CDR3 is 14 amino acids long. The V gene's germline CDR1 is SGHTA and CDR2 FQGNSA. With V trimmed by 5 bases and J by 6 bases, 10 bases remained unmatched. This CDR3 is CASSPGGDWREQYF. The sequenced CDR3 bases are TGTGCCAGCAGCCCGGGGGGTGATTGGCGCGAG.

A remark on this clone: The sequence runs out 3 residues before the end of the CDR3; the remainder is reconstructed from the germline J gene. J is TRBJ2-6 and V is TRBV7-2; D could derive from TRBD1 or TRBD2 (5 bases each). Germline CDR1 reads SGHTA; CDR2 reads FQGNSA. The CDR3 sequence is 15 residues long. V was pared by 1 base and J by 8 bases, with 12 bases between. The CDR3 bases that were read are TGTGCCAGCAGCTTAGGAGGGGCCGGTCCCAACGTC. Its protein is CASSLGGAGPNV. The whole CDR3 sequence is CASSLGGAGPNVLTF.

Points on this clone: The DNA ends 3 residues before the CDR3 does, and the rest of the CDR3 is filled in from the germline J gene. The chain employs TRBV18 and TRBJ1-5; 9 nucleotides line up with TRBD1. The ends lost 8 bases at V and 4 bases at J; junction bases unmatched: 9. There are 15 residues in the CDR3. Germline CDR1 is KGHSH and CDR2 is LQKENI. The DNA read from the CDR3 is TGTGCCAGCGCCACAGGGGGCCGCTTAAATCAGCCC. It yields the protein CASATGGRLNQP. The full CDR3 protein reads CASATGGRLNQPQHF. Drawing the rest from reference TRBV18 and TRBJ1-5, the complete variable domain is NAGVMQNPRHLVRRRGQEARLRCSPMKGHSHVYWYRQLPEEGLKFMVYLQKENIIDESGMPKERFSAEFPKEGPSILRIQQVVRGDSAAYFCASATGGRLNQPQHFGDGTRLSIL.

Notes on this clone: The read terminates 3 residues ahead of where the CDR3 ends, so the germline J gene completes it. This rearrangement joins TRBV18 to TRBJ2-1; D unresolved. Germline-derived CDR1 and CDR2 are KGHSH and LQKENI. CDR3 length: 14 residues. V lost 10 bases to trimming and J lost 1 base, with 14 bases between them. CDR3: CATGGRRSYNEQFF. Incomplete CDR3 DNA: TGTGCCACAGGTGGGCGTAGGTCCTACAATGAG.

Details on this clone: Read coverage stops 3 residues before the CDR3 terminus; the germline J gene supplies the remainder. The chain carries TRBV7-2 and TRBJ2-5; D is perhaps TRBD2 (5 bases). CDR1 and CDR2 from the germline V gene are SGHTA and FQGNSA. The CDR3 length is 15 residues. Trimming stripped 5 bases from V and 2 bases from J, with 15 bases between. The CDR3 reads CASSGSGAAQETQYF. Partial CDR3 DNA: TGTGCCAGCAGCGGGTCAGGAGCGGCACAAGAGACC.

For this clone: From the germline J gene comes the end of the CDR3, since the read stops 3 residues before it. The chain links TRBV6-2 or TRBV6-3 to TRBJ2-7, with 8 nucleotides matching TRBD2. Germline V gene sequence: CDR1 MNHEY, CDR2 SVGEGT. Trimming cost V 2 bases and J 1 base; bases outside gene matches: 7. This CDR3 has 16 residues. Here the CDR3 reads CASSYPGLGVSYEQYF. The sequenced part of the CDR3 DNA is TGTGCCAGCAGTTACCCGGGACTAGGAGTTTCCTACGAG.